The source of this T cell receptor (beta chain) is a study of CD4 T cells in lung cancer (dated by TCRdb to about 2019). Some background on the complete study: In the study, blood T cells of NSCLC patients were screened for responses to candidate mutation-encoded neoepitopes, and neoantigen-specific CD4+ T-cell clones and TCRs were isolated. Tumor and non-adjacent lung tissue were obtained from several patients undergoing curative-intent resections for stage I-III non-small cell lung cancer. Lung adenocarcinoma or squamous cell carcinoma was present in the resected patients, who were aged 60 to 69 at blood donation and were mostly former smokers. Treatments the patients had received before donating blood included platinum chemotherapy, and some of the patients were given nivolumab or pembrolizumab. Deep sequencing of TCRB was used to follow the frequency of neoantigen-specific clonotypes in tumor resections, non-adjacent lung and cultured T-cell products. Beyond this particular receptor, the publication reports: Some responses derived from blood might reflect in vitro priming of naive T cells or cross-reactivity instead of memory responses to the cancer.

Non-adjacent lung tissue was collected from the same resection as far from the malignant lesion as possible, at a distance of at least 3 cm. Library generation was performed with the immunoSEQ multiplex PCR assay. DNA was isolated with Qiagen DNeasy or QIAamp micro DNA kits and TCRB sequenced with the Adaptive Biotechnology human TCRB sequencing kit. An Illumina MiSeq was used to sequence the TCRB libraries. The authors' analysis ran thus. TCRB sequence data were analyzed with the kit provider's software, and tumor enrichment of clonotype templates was tested with Fisher's exact test. The table was pulled from immuneACCESS by TCRdb, which kept in-frame rearrangements only. Such tables lose some clones; where checked, under half of the loss comes from unresolved V genes, and the rest has no known cause. The V and J calls and clone size are taken from that table; D and trimming were inferred from the DNA. The sample table records roughly 9,800 clones; approximately 66% of these occur just once. Approximately 15% of the sample lies in the top ten.

On this clone itself: Its recognized antigen is unknown. No qualities accompany the bases; no much larger clone lies one base away.

The sequenced material came from normal lung tissue taken away from the tumor. This sequence was found in a man in his fifties or sixties with non-small cell lung cancer.

The DNA sequence follows: TGTGCCAGCAGCCCTGAGGGACAGGGCTATGGCTACACCTTC. Its protein product is CASSPEGQGYGYTF. The chain was built from TRBV9 and TRBJ1-2; 9 of the junction bases match TRBD1. V is pruned by 4 bases and J by 4 bases, leaving 5 bases of the junction without a gene match. The germline V gene specifies SGDLS as CDR1 and YYNGEE as CDR2. The CDR3, cysteine through phenylalanine, is 14 amino acids long. The kept DNA is CDR3 alone, 42 bases in frame from the first base. With the rest looked up from the reference TRBV9 and TRBJ1-2 genes rather than sequenced, the full variable domain is DSGVTQTPKHLITATGQRVTLRCSPRSGDLSVYWYQQSLDQGLQFLIQYYNGEERAKGNILERFSAQQFPDLHSELNLSSLELGDSALYFCASSPEGQGYGYTFGSGTRLTVV.